These 29 T cell receptor beta chains share one sample of origin, sequenced in a study of shared clonotypes between healthy human individuals. The method was immunoSEQ multiplex PCR; TCRdb's version includes in-frame clones alone and lacks a portion of them. The sample records about 2,500,000 clones, around nine tenths being singletons. The sample was naive CD4+ T cells sorted from blood. The subset here: CD45RA+ positively selected. These receptors were taken from a man in his late teens or twenties in good health.

The chain's CDR3 is CASSSGSQGSPLHF. The CDR3 coding sequence is TGCGCCAGCAGTTCTGGGTCTCAGGGTTCACCCCTCCACTTT. The chain joins TRBV5-1 to TRBJ1-6; tentative D call: TRBD1 (5 bases). Germline V gene data show CDR1 as SGHRS and CDR2 as YFSETQ. V was clipped by 5 bases and J by 9 bases, with 15 bases between them. The CDR3 spans 14 residues.

The chain is built from TRBV7-2 and TRBJ2-3; D is ambiguous. The CDR3 is 12 residues long. Per the germline V gene, CDR1 is SGHTA and CDR2 is FQGNSA. Trimming took 5 bases from V and 5 from J, leaving 8 bases between them. The CDR3 protein is CASSELVDTQYF. CDR3 DNA sequence: TGTGCCAGCAGCGAACTTGTAGATACGCAGTATTTT.

The chain employs TRBV7-2 and TRBJ2-1; 9 bases match TRBD2. This CDR3 has 16 residues. V lost 5 bases, J lost 3 bases, and 8 bases stayed unmatched. In germline, CDR1 is SGHTA, CDR2 FQGNSA. The chain's CDR3 is CASSQVGLASYNEQFF. The CDR3 DNA reads TGTGCCAGCAGCCAGGTGGGACTAGCTAGCTACAATGAGCAGTTCTTC.

This clone has at least ten counts. The gene calls are TRBV2 and TRBJ2-7; 10 bases agree with TRBD2. Looked up from germline, CDR1 is SNHLY and CDR2 is FYNNEI. The CDR3 contains 16 residues. The V segment lost 3 bases and the J segment 1 base; nucleotides outside the gene matches: 6. CDR3 coding DNA: TGTGCCAGCAGTGACCCTACTAGCGGGGATTCCTACGAGCAGTACTTC. Its protein product is CASSDPTSGDSYEQYF.

In the case of this clone: An end of the junction does not agree with germline; a read error may underlie this. This chain links TRBV25-1 with TRBJ2-3, with TRBD1 identical over 10 bases. Germline V gives CDR1 MGHDK, CDR2 SYGVNS. This CDR3 region has 12 residues. CDR3 DNA sequence: TGTGCCAGCAGTGACCCCGGGACAGGGGCCTCTTTT. Its protein is CASSDPGTGASF.

In the case of this clone: The same CDR3 is also encoded by other DNA sequences in this sample. The chain carries TRBV18 and TRBJ2-1; 9 bases are a match to TRBD1. With V trimmed by 4 bases and J by 7 bases, 2 bases remained unmatched. Germline CDR1 KGHSH, CDR2 LQKENI. The CDR3 has 13 amino acids. The CDR3 region has the DNA TGTGCCAGCTCACGGGACAGGGCTAATGAGCAGTTCTTC. Its protein is CASSRDRANEQFF.

Note on this clone: Other DNA sequences within the sample encode an identical CDR3. The gene calls are TRBV7-2 and TRBJ2-7; TRBD1 might be the D (7 bases). This CDR3 is built from 13 residues. Germline CDR1 reads SGHTA; CDR2 reads FQGNSA. V shed 2 bases and J shed 4 bases, with 9 bases lying between them. The CDR3 DNA reads as TGTGCCAGCAGCTTACAGGGGGGTTACGAGCAGTACTTC. Residues: CASSLQGGYEQYF.

The CDR3 sequence is CASSPQGSKNTEAFF. As DNA, the CDR3 is TGTGCCAGCTCACCCCAGGGTAGCAAGAACACTGAAGCTTTCTTT. The gene calls are TRBV18 and TRBJ1-1; a weak D match, TRBD1 (5 bases). V dropped 3 bases and J dropped 1 base, with 12 bases sitting between them. The length of the CDR3 is 15 residues. Germline V gene lookup returns CDR1 KGHSH and CDR2 LQKENI.

V is TRBV30 and J is TRBJ2-3, with D maybe TRBD2 (6 bases). The germline gives CDR1 GTSNPN, CDR2 SVGIG (reference sequence). This CDR3 spans 13 amino acids. Trimming removed 5 bases from V and 7 bases from J, with 16 bases in between. The chain's CDR3 is CAWAGGGAYTQYF. CDR3 DNA: TGTGCCTGGGCTGGGGGAGGAGCCTATACGCAGTATTTT.

This chain links TRBV2 with TRBJ1-1; TRBD1 might be the D (5 bases). Trimming shortened V by 5 bases and J by 5 bases, and 12 bases separated the two germline ends. The CDR3 contains 13 residues. The germline V gene encodes CDR1 SNHLY and CDR2 FYNNEI. This CDR3 reads CASSYPGRTEAFF. CDR3 coding DNA: TGTGCCAGCAGTTACCCAGGGAGGACTGAAGCTTTCTTT. The variable domain in full, with the rest retrieved from reference TRBV2 and TRBJ1-1, is EPEVTQTPSHQVTQMGQEVILRCVPISNHLYFYWYRQILGQKVEFLVSFYNNEISEKSEIFDDQFSVERPDGSNFTLKIRSTKLEDSAMYFCASSYPGRTEAFFGQGTRLTVV.

The rearrangement uses TRBV5-8 and TRBJ1-6; 8 nucleotides agree with TRBD1. Trimming at V came to 2 bases and at J to 0 bases, leaving 7 bases not matched to a gene. Per germline, CDR1 SGHTS and CDR2 YDEGEE. This CDR3 has 18 residues. CDR3 protein: CASSLLTGTGSYNSPLHF. The DNA for the CDR3 is TGTGCCAGCAGCTTACTCACCGGGACAGGCTCCTATAATTCACCCCTCCACTTT.

This chain connects TRBV28 to TRBJ2-3; D gene uncertain. CDR1 is MDHEN, CDR2 SYDVKM, per germline. Trimming cost V 2 bases and J 2 bases, with 2 bases left between them. The CDR3 loop spans 12 amino acids. The CDR3 region is CASSLVTDTQYF. The CDR3 DNA reads as TGTGCCAGCAGTTTAGTCACAGATACGCAGTATTTT.

This sequence joins TRBV6-6 and TRBJ2-7; D could derive from TRBD1 or TRBD2 (5 bases each). Trimming removed 2 bases at V and 6 bases at J, with 14 bases between. This CDR3 is built from 14 residues. Germline loops: CDR1 MNHNY, CDR2 SVGAGI (reference sequence). The CDR3 nucleotides read TGTGCCAGCAGTTACGAATTACAGGCGGGCGAGCAGTACTTC. Protein: CASSYELQAGEQYF.

Concerning this clone: Other DNA sequences in the same sample also yield this CDR3. The rearrangement uses TRBV29-1 and TRBJ2-3; TRBD2 might be the D (6 bases). V was trimmed by 4 bases and J by 3 bases, leaving 14 bases between them. The CDR3 is 14 amino acids. The germline CDR1 and CDR2 sequences are SQVTM and ANQGSEA. In DNA, the CDR3 is TGCAGCGTTGGCCCTGGTCTAGCGACAGATACGCAGTATTTT. Translation gives CSVGPGLATDTQYF.

The chain carries TRBV7-9 and TRBJ1-6; a weak D match, TRBD1 (5 bases). Germline values: CDR1 SEHNR, CDR2 FQNEAQ (reference sequence). The CDR3 is made up of 15 amino acids. The V and J ends lost 4 bases and 9 bases respectively, with 16 bases between them. CDR3 DNA sequence: TGTGCCAGCAGCTCCCGGGACCTGGCGGGTTCACCCCTCCACTTT. Its translation: CASSSRDLAGSPLHF.

The sample holds one count of this clone. The junction does not match germline at one end; this may be a read error. The chain joins TRBV19 to TRBJ1-6; no definite D call. The CDR3 loop spans 14 amino acids. Per germline, CDR1 LNHDA and CDR2 SQIVND (reference sequence). The DNA of the CDR3 is TGTGCCAGTAGTATAAATGGTGCGGGCTCACCCCTCCACTTC. Translated, it gives CASSINGAGSPLHF.

In regard to this clone: This specimen includes other DNA sequences encoding the same CDR3. This chain uses TRBV15 with TRBJ2-3; 8 nucleotides match TRBD1. J lost 3 bases, V lost 1 base, and 0 bases had no gene match. Germline V gene sequence: CDR1 LNHNV, CDR2 YYDKDF (reference sequence). The CDR3 is 14 amino acids. CDR3 DNA: TGTGCCACCAGCAGAGGACAGGGGACAGATACGCAGTATTTT. Its translation is CATSRGQGTDTQYF.

The chain uses TRBV19 and TRBJ1-2; TRBD1 agrees at 9 bases. Trimming took 8 bases from V and 3 from J; bases not matched to a gene: 13. Germline V gives CDR1 LNHDA, CDR2 SQIVND (reference sequence). CDR3 length equals 16 residues. The CDR3 loop is CASGDRGVREDYGYTF. The CDR3 nucleotides are TGTGCCAGTGGCGACAGGGGGGTTCGAGAGGACTATGGCTACACCTTC.

This clone was detected a few times. This chain uses TRBV7-8 with TRBJ1-2; weak D call: TRBD1 (5 bases). Trimming took off 0 bases at V and 3 bases at J, with 8 bases between the two ends. The CDR3 consists of 14 residues. CDR1 is SGHVS and CDR2 is FQNEAQ in the germline V gene. The CDR3: CASSLAQGDYGYTF. CDR3 bases: TGTGCCAGCAGCTTAGCTCAGGGTGACTATGGCTACACCTTC.

The gene calls are TRBV30 and TRBJ2-7; 9 nucleotides match TRBD2. The ends lost 6 bases at V and 0 bases at J; junction bases unmatched: 9. Germline loops: CDR1 GTSNPN, CDR2 SVGIG (reference sequence). CDR3 length equals 15 residues. The CDR3 DNA follows: TGTGCCTGCTCCCCTCTAGCGGGGATCTCCTACGAGCAGTACTTC. Encoded protein: CACSPLAGISYEQYF.

On this clone itself: Within the sample, other DNA sequences also encode this same CDR3. The rearrangement uses TRBV19 and TRBJ1-5; 8 nucleotides line up with TRBD1. CDR3 length: 14 amino acids. J was trimmed by 4 bases and V by 4 bases; bases with no gene match: 3. Per the germline V gene, CDR1 is LNHDA and CDR2 is SQIVND (reference sequence). The CDR3 loop is CASSSTGGNQPQHF. In DNA, the CDR3 is TGTGCCAGTAGTAGTACAGGGGGTAATCAGCCCCAGCATTTT.

On this clone: The same CDR3 can be traced to other DNA sequences in this sample. The V gene is TRBV18, the J gene TRBJ1-1; 9 bases fit TRBD1. Trimming removed 3 bases from V and 4 bases from J; junction bases left unmatched: 3. Germline-derived CDR1 and CDR2 are KGHSH and LQKENI. This CDR3 comprises 14 residues. CDR3 DNA: TGTGCCAGCTCACCGAGACAGGGGGTCACTGAAGCTTTCTTT. Encoded protein: CASSPRQGVTEAFF.

V is TRBV14 and J is TRBJ2-1; D remains ambiguous. The CDR3 is made up of 13 amino acids. Germline lookup yields CDR1 SGHDN and CDR2 FVKESK. Deletions cut 9 bases from V and 7 bases from J, with 16 bases between. The DNA for the CDR3 is TGTGCCAGTACTAAAACAATGGGGAATGAGCAGTTCTTC. This sequence encodes CASTKTMGNEQFF.

The gene calls are TRBV6-1 and TRBJ2-7, with TRBD2 as a possible D gene (5 bases). The V end was cut by 2 bases, the J end by 6 bases, with 17 bases between. This CDR3 is built from 15 residues. Germline lookup yields CDR1 MNHNS and CDR2 SASEGT. CDR3 sequence reads: CASSEWERRSGEQYF. CDR3 DNA sequence: TGTGCCAGCAGTGAATGGGAGCGACGGTCCGGCGAGCAGTACTTC.

The DNA for the CDR3 is TGCGCCAGCAGCTTGGAGTGGGGGCTAGGGAATTCACCCCTCCACTTT. Its protein is CASSLEWGLGNSPLHF. The chain employs TRBV5-1 and TRBJ1-6, with TRBD1 as a possible D gene (6 bases). The CDR3 is made up of 16 amino acids. The germline V gene has CDR1 SGHRS and CDR2 YFSETQ. The ends were cut back, 0 bases at V and 7 bases at J, with 14 bases in the middle.

V is TRBV28 and J is TRBJ1-6; 7 nucleotides match TRBD1. The V segment lost 4 bases and the J segment 9 bases; nucleotides outside the gene matches: 3. Germline V lookup: CDR1 MDHEN, CDR2 SYDVKM. The CDR3 sequence is 13 residues long. The CDR3 DNA reads as TGTGCCAGCAGTTCCAACAGGGGTTCACCCCTCCACTTT. Its translation is CASSSNRGSPLHF.

The chain carries TRBV7-8 and TRBJ1-1; D is uncertain. The germline CDR1 and CDR2 sequences are SGHVS and FQNEAQ. There are 15 residues in the CDR3. The germline V and J ends were trimmed by 0 bases and 5 bases, with 13 bases remaining between them. The CDR3 DNA is TGTGCCAGCAGCTTAGCGCCGGGGATGGGGACTGAAGCTTTCTTT. As protein: CASSLAPGMGTEAFF.

The chain is built from TRBV7-2 and TRBJ2-1, with D perhaps assigned TRBD1 or TRBD2 (5 bases each). The CDR3 runs 14 residues. Germline V gene data show CDR1 as SGHTA and CDR2 as FQGNSA. Between the trimmed V and J ends, which lost 10 bases and 9 bases, there was a span of 22 bases. For the CDR3, the DNA is TGTGCCATCTCCCGGGACGGGGCAAGGGGTGAGCAGTTCTTC. This codes for CAISRDGARGEQFF.

The chain recombines TRBV6-1 with TRBJ2-7; 14 bases align to TRBD2. This CDR3 region has 18 residues. Germline V CDR1 and CDR2: MNHNS, SASEGT. Trimming at V came to 3 bases and at J to 1 base, leaving 8 bases not matched to a gene. CDR3 in amino acids: CASSEGTSGGTKSYEQYF. The CDR3 nucleotides are TGTGCCAGCAGTGAGGGGACTAGCGGGGGAACAAAATCCTACGAGCAGTACTTC.